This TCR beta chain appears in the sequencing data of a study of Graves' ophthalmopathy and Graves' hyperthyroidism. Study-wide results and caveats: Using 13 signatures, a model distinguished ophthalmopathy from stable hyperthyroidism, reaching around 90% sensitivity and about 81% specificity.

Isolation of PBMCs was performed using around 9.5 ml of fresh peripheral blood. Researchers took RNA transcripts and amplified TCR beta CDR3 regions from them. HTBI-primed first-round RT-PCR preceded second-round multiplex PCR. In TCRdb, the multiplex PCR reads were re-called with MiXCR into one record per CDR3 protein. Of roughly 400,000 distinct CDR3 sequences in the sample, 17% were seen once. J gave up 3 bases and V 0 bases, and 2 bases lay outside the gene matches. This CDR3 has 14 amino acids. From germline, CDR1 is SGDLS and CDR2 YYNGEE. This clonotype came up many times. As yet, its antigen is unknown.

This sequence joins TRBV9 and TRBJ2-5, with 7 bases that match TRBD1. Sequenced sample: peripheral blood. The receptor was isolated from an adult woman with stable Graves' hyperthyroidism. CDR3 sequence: CASSVVGQEETQYF. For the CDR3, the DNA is TGTGCCAGCAGCGTAGTAGGACAGGAAGAGACCCAGTACTTC.